The 22 T cell receptor beta chains listed next were all sequenced from one sample in a study of glioma-infiltrating T cells. The iRepertoire nested amplicon-rescue multiplex PCR amplified TCR alpha and beta CDR3s from RNA. A single record per CDR3 protein comes from TCRdb applying MiXCR to the multiplex PCR reads. The table includes about 130,000 distinct CDR3 sequences, roughly 25% detected once. The sequenced sample was glioma tissue, nonneoplastic brain tissue, or PBMCs (not recorded which). These receptors originate from a human donor with low-grade glioma or glioblastoma, undergoing nonglioma brain surgery, or in good health (not recorded which).

As concerns this clonotype: A much larger clone lies one base from this, so it may be a read error. The chain joins TRBV6-1 to TRBJ2-3; D may be TRBD1 or TRBD2 (5 bases each). With 7 bases removed from V and 3 bases from J, the gap between germline ends came to 8 bases. In germline, CDR1 is MNHNS, CDR2 SASEGT. This CDR3 contains 12 residues. In DNA, the CDR3 is TGTGCCAGCAAGGGGAGAACAGATACGCAGTATTTT. This gives the protein CASKGRTDTQYF.

This clonotype appeared a few times. The chain joins TRBV5-6 to TRBJ1-5, with a weak D call TRBD1 (6 bases). The germline CDR1 and CDR2 sequences are SGHDT and YYEEEE. Trimming pared 1 base from V and 3 bases from J, leaving 11 bases between. This CDR3 is 15 amino acids long. CDR3 DNA: TGTGCCAGCAGCTTGCTAGGGGGAATCAATCAGCCCCAGCATTTT. Residues: CASSLLGGINQPQHF.

Notes on this clonotype: A much larger clone lies one base from this, so it may be a read error. The chain uses TRBV6-1 and TRBJ2-7, with TRBD1 identical over 9 bases. This CDR3 is 12 amino acids long. Germline values: CDR1 MNHNS, CDR2 SASEGT. CDR3 DNA: TGTACCAGCAGACAGGGGGATTACGAGCAGTACTTC. The encoded protein is CTSRQGDYEQYF.

This clonotype was seen at least ten times. V is TRBV5-4 and J is TRBJ2-5; 7 nucleotides match TRBD2. Germline V gene lookup returns CDR1 SGHNT and CDR2 YYREEE (reference sequence). After removal of 0 bases from V and 4 bases from J, the junction contained 6 bases not matched to a gene. This CDR3 region has 15 residues. The CDR3 coding sequence is TGTGCCAGCAGCTTGGTTGCGGGAGTCGGAGAGACCCAGTACTTC. Encoded protein: CASSLVAGVGETQYF.

There are many counts of this clonotype. V usage is TRBV15 and J usage is TRBJ1-5; D is uncertain. V lost 0 bases and J lost 0, with 12 bases in between. CDR3 length equals 17 residues. The germline V gene has CDR1 LNHNV and CDR2 YYDKDF (reference sequence). The chain's CDR3 is CATSRDIVRVSNQPQHF. CDR3 nucleotides: TGTGCCACCAGCAGAGATATTGTAAGGGTTAGCAATCAGCCCCAGCATTTT.

At least ten counts were recorded for this clonotype. The chain links TRBV7-9 to TRBJ2-5; TRBD1 aligns across 12 bases. This CDR3 is 16 amino acids long. The germline gives CDR1 SEHNR, CDR2 FQNEAQ (reference sequence). The J segment lost 2 bases and the V segment lost 7 bases, leaving 8 bases of the junction unmatched. The CDR3 reads CASNPGDRGHQETQYF. CDR3 sequence (DNA): TGTGCCAGCAACCCCGGGGACAGGGGGCATCAAGAGACCCAGTACTTC.

The table lists this clonotype with a few counts. The V call is TRBV9, the J call TRBJ2-6; D is perhaps TRBD1 (6 bases). Germline values: CDR1 SGDLS, CDR2 YYNGEE. V gave up 5 bases and J gave up 4 bases, with 10 bases separating them. The CDR3 totals 14 residues. This chain's CDR3 is CASRSGVGANVLTF. The DNA of the CDR3 is TGTGCCAGCAGATCAGGGGTAGGGGCCAACGTCCTGACTTTC.

This clonotype was observed a few times. This chain joins TRBV7-2 and TRBJ2-2; D uncertain. V was shortened by 0 bases and J by 6 bases, with 5 bases between the two germline ends. CDR3 size: 13 residues. Per germline, CDR1 SGHTA and CDR2 FQGNSA. The CDR3 loop is CASSLAVPGELFF. The DNA of the CDR3 is TGTGCCAGCAGCTTAGCGGTTCCCGGGGAGCTGTTTTTT. The whole variable domain, remainder taken from reference TRBV7-2 and TRBJ2-2, is GAGVSQSPSNKVTEKGKDVELRCDPISGHTALYWYRQSLGQGLEFLIYFQGNSAPDKSGLPSDRFSAERTGGSVSTLTIQRTQQEDSAVYLCASSLAVPGELFFGEGSRLTVL.

The CDR3 sequence: CAGTHKQGWSYEQYF. CDR3 sequence (DNA): TGCGCCGGGACCCATAAACAGGGATGGTCCTACGAGCAGTACTTC. V and J are TRBV10-1 and TRBJ2-7; D is possibly TRBD1 (6 bases). The CDR3 totals 15 residues. Between the trimmed V and J ends, which lost 11 bases and 1 base, there was a span of 21 bases. Germline CDR1 WNHNN, CDR2 SYGVQD (reference sequence).

This clonotype was observed many times. The chain couples TRBV7-8 to TRBJ2-3, with 10 nucleotides matching TRBD2. From germline, CDR1 is SGHVS and CDR2 FQNEAQ. Losses at the gene ends were 10 bases for V and 0 bases for J; bases not matched to a gene: 13. CDR3 size: 17 residues. CDR3 loop: CATSGLSTSGSTDTQYF. In DNA form, the CDR3 reads TGTGCCACCTCAGGGCTCTCGACTAGCGGGAGCACAGATACGCAGTATTTT.

There are many counts of this clonotype. The rearrangement joins TRBV7-2 to TRBJ2-4; tentatively, D is TRBD1 (6 bases). Germline assignment: CDR1 SGHTA and CDR2 FQGNSA. V was trimmed by 2 bases and J by 12 bases, leaving 17 bases between them. The CDR3 contains 14 residues. CDR3 region: CASSLRRTEVAQYF. The DNA of the CDR3 is TGTGCCAGCAGCTTAAGGCGGACAGAAGTAGCTCAGTACTTC. Using reference TRBV7-2 and TRBJ2-4 for the parts outside the CDR3, the full variable domain is GAGVSQSPSNKVTEKGKDVELRCDPISGHTALYWYRQSLGQGLEFLIYFQGNSAPDKSGLPSDRFSAERTGGSVSTLTIQRTQQEDSAVYLCASSLRRTEVAQYFGAGTRLSVL.

In regard to this clonotype: Its ends do not fully match the called genes, so a read error is possible. This chain joins TRBV20-1 and TRBJ2-1; maybe TRBD1 (6 bases). The CDR3 sequence is 15 residues long. The germline gives CDR1 DFQATT, CDR2 SNEGSKA (reference sequence). DNA for the CDR3: TGCAGTGCTAGGGCCCCCCAAGGACAGACAAATGGGCAGTCCTTC. As protein: CSARAPQGQTNGQSF.

With respect to this clonotype: A much larger clone differs from this one at a single base, so this may be a read error. The chain is built from TRBV4-1 and TRBJ2-7; unclear D gene. Per germline, CDR1 MGHRA and CDR2 YSYEKL. V shed 0 bases and J shed 6 bases, with 15 bases lying between them. The CDR3 is 15 amino acids. This CDR3 is CASSQDTSRSFEQYF. The CDR3 nucleotides read TGCGCCAGCAGCCAAGATACAAGCAGGAGTTTCGAGCAGTACTTC.

This chain joins TRBV9 and TRBJ1-1; D not resolved. Trimming stripped 0 bases from V and 1 base from J, with 7 bases between. The CDR3 runs to 14 residues. Germline assignment: CDR1 SGDLS and CDR2 YYNGEE. The CDR3 spells CASSVDQGNTEAFF. The DNA of the CDR3 is TGTGCCAGCAGCGTAGATCAAGGGAACACTGAAGCTTTCTTT. Supplemented by reference TRBV9 and TRBJ1-1, the full variable domain reads DSGVTQTPKHLITATGQRVTLRCSPRSGDLSVYWYQQSLDQGLQFLIQYYNGEERAKGNILERFSAQQFPDLHSELNLSSLELGDSALYFCASSVDQGNTEAFFGQGTRLTVV.

With respect to this clonotype: The junction and the germline gene differ at one end; a read error may be behind it. The chain couples TRBV7-8 to TRBJ2-1; weak D call: TRBD1 (5 bases). The CDR3 consists of 15 residues. Germline CDR1 is SGHVS and CDR2 is FQNEAQ. In nucleotides, the CDR3 is TGTGCCAGCAGCTTAGAACAGGAGCCCTACAATGAGAAGTACTTC. Protein product: CASSLEQEPYNEKYF.

There are many counts of this clonotype. The chain is built from TRBV6-1 and TRBJ1-5; D might be TRBD1 (5 bases). This CDR3 has 16 residues. Germline V gene sequence: CDR1 MNHNS, CDR2 SASEGT. V was cut by 2 bases and J by 0 bases, with 11 bases left in between. The chain's CDR3 is CASSERTLYSNQPQHF. In DNA form, the CDR3 reads TGTGCCAGCAGTGAACGGACACTGTATAGCAATCAGCCCCAGCATTTT.

This clonotype was seen a few times. J is TRBJ1-4 and V is TRBV29-1, with D maybe TRBD1 (6 bases). The germline CDR1 and CDR2 sequences are SQVTM and ANQGSEA. V lost 7 bases, J lost 2 bases, and 11 bases lay in between. The CDR3 consists of 13 residues. The CDR3, as DNA: TGCAGCGCCCATACAGGGACTAATGAAAAACTGTTTTTT. Protein product: CSAHTGTNEKLFF.

Many counts were recorded for this clonotype. V is TRBV6-1 and J is TRBJ1-1, with 7 nucleotides matching TRBD1. V shed 6 bases, J shed 1 base, and the junction held 8 bases outside the gene matches. Germline V gene data show CDR1 as MNHNS and CDR2 as SASEGT. The length of the CDR3 is 15 residues. CDR3 in DNA: TGTGCCAGCAGGGATCCGGGACAGCCGAACACTGAAGCTTTCTTT. This sequence encodes CASRDPGQPNTEAFF.

In this sample, this clonotype turned up many times. The J gene is TRBJ2-5, the V gene TRBV25-1; D may be TRBD1 (5 bases). Germline V gene data show CDR1 as MGHDK and CDR2 as SYGVNS. Trimming took off 4 bases at V and 2 bases at J, with 20 bases between the two ends. This CDR3 contains 17 residues. Written as DNA, the CDR3 is TGTGCCAGCAGTGCATACAGGATCGGCTCGGGTCAAGAGACCCAGTACTTC. This translates into CASSAYRIGSGQETQYF. Drawing the rest from reference TRBV25-1 and TRBJ2-5, the complete variable domain is EADIYQTPRYLVIGTGKKITLECSQTMGHDKMYWYQQDPGMELHLIHYSYGVNSTEKGDLSSESTVSRIRTEHFPLTLESARPSHTSQYLCASSAYRIGSGQETQYFGPGTRLLVL.

This clonotype turned up a few times. This chain links TRBV4-3 with TRBJ2-7; D might be TRBD2 (6 bases). Germline CDR1 and CDR2: LGHNA and YSLEER. Trimming shortened V by 0 bases and J by 3 bases, and 9 bases separated the two germline ends. CDR3 size: 14 residues. This CDR3 reads CASSQDPGVYEQYF. DNA for the CDR3: TGCGCCAGCAGCCAAGATCCGGGAGTCTACGAGCAGTACTTC.

The J gene is TRBJ2-7, the V gene TRBV29-1; D perhaps matches TRBD1 (5 bases). The CDR3 extends over 12 amino acids. CDR1 SQVTM and CDR2 ANQGSEA come from the germline V gene. Trimming shortened V by 4 bases and J by 3 bases, and 10 bases separated the two germline ends. The CDR3 bases are TGCAGCGTTGGGGGCAGGGACTACGAGCAGTACTTC. Encoded protein: CSVGGRDYEQYF.

There are many counts of this clonotype. This rearrangement joins TRBV19 to TRBJ2-2; either TRBD1 or TRBD2 may supply D (5 bases each). The CDR3 totals 15 residues. Per germline, CDR1 LNHDA and CDR2 SQIVND (reference sequence). Trimming took 5 bases from V and 7 from J, leaving 17 bases between them. CDR3 DNA sequence: TGTGCCAGTAGTTTCCGGGACGGAGTCCGCGGGGAGCTGTTTTTT. Translating it yields CASSFRDGVRGELFF. The full variable domain, rest sourced from reference TRBV19 and TRBJ2-2, is DGGITQSPKYLFRKEGQNVTLSCEQNLNHDAMYWYRQDPGQGLRLIYYSQIVNDFQKGDIAEGYSVSREKKESFPLTVTSAQKNPTAFYLCASSFRDGVRGELFFGEGSRLTVL.